This paragraph reports one TCR beta chain. The CDR3 covers 19 residues. After removal of 3 bases from V and 4 bases from J, the junction contained 14 bases not matched to a gene. CDR1 and CDR2 from the germline V gene are SGHVS and FQNEAQ. The data stem from a study of cytomegalovirus exposure and HLA in healthy donors. Produced via immunoSEQ multiplex PCR; TCRdb's table is partial and in-frame only. The sample comprises fewer than 55,000 clones, around 91% of which are singletons, and approximately 1.5% rests with the top ten. The source of this sequence is a man in his late teens or twenties in good health and CMV-seronegative. Input material: PBMCs. The gene calls are TRBV7-8 and TRBJ2-1; 11 bases agree with TRBD2. The CDR3 DNA is TGTGCCAGCAGCTTGTGGGTCGCGACTAGCGGGACCCTGTACAATGAGCAGTTCTTC. It is translated as CASSLWVATSGTLYNEQFF.